A single sample gave rise to the 19 T cell receptor beta chains below, sequenced in a study of blood T cell repertoires in COVID-19 (dated by TCRdb to the early 2020s). Library prep was done by the immunoSEQ multiplex PCR assay. Sourced from immuneACCESS, this table was stored by TCRdb with only in-frame sequences that have V and J called. A share of the clones is absent; for the studies checked, an unresolved V gene accounts for under half, and the remainder has no known explanation. This sample lists approximately 440,000 clones; approximately 88% were detected once. The leading ten clones occupy 10% to 15% of the sample. Specimen: peripheral blood. All receptors derive from a woman aged 45-65 years with COVID-19, enrolled during active disease.

This sequence joins TRBV6-6 and TRBJ2-4, with a weak D call TRBD1 (5 bases). The V end was cut by 5 bases, the J end by 0 bases, with 14 bases between. The CDR3 spans 16 residues. Germline V lookup: CDR1 MNHNY, CDR2 SVGAGI (reference sequence). DNA for the CDR3: TGTGCCAGCAGTCCCTGGACACCGCTAGCCAAAAACATTCAGTACTTC. Translating it yields CASSPWTPLAKNIQYF.

V gene TRBV30 combines with J gene TRBJ2-5; 8 nucleotides line up with TRBD2. After removal of 2 bases from V and 5 bases from J, the junction contained 7 bases not matched to a gene. CDR1 and CDR2 (germline): GTSNPN, SVGIG (reference sequence). The CDR3 runs 14 residues. CDR3 in amino acids: CAWSLPGGWETQYF. The CDR3 bases are TGTGCCTGGAGTTTACCGGGGGGGTGGGAGACCCAGTACTTC.

The chain combines TRBV3-1 (or the pseudogene TRBV3-2) with TRBJ1-1; D possibly corresponds to TRBD1 (5 bases). V was shortened by 4 bases and J by 4 bases, with 16 bases between the two germline ends. The germline V gene encodes CDR1 LGHDT and CDR2 YNNKEL (reference sequence). The CDR3 has 15 amino acids. The CDR3 DNA reads as TGTGCCAGCAGCCGGCGGGGAGGGGATGGCACTGAAGCTTTCTTT. Translating gives CASSRRGGDGTEAFF.

The chain carries TRBV3-1 (or the pseudogene TRBV3-2) and TRBJ1-1; D perhaps matches TRBD1 (6 bases). CDR1 and CDR2 from the germline V gene are LGHDT and YNNKEL (reference sequence). The CDR3 loop spans 18 amino acids. Deletions cut 1 base from V and 1 base from J, with 19 bases between. The CDR3 DNA is TGTGCCAGCAGCCAAGTAGAGTTCCAGGGGCGACGGAACACTGAAGCTTTCTTT. The encoded protein is CASSQVEFQGRRNTEAFF.

V usage is TRBV19 and J usage is TRBJ2-1; 14 positions agree with TRBD2. The CDR3 has 15 amino acids. The ends lost 5 bases at V and 6 bases at J; junction bases unmatched: 3. Germline V CDR1 and CDR2: LNHDA, SQIVND (reference sequence). Here the CDR3 reads CASSLTSGGANEQFF. The CDR3 DNA reads TGTGCCAGTAGTCTGACTAGCGGGGGGGCCAATGAGCAGTTCTTC.

The V gene is TRBV27, the J gene TRBJ2-7; a weak D match, TRBD1 (6 bases). Germline V gene data show CDR1 as MNHEY and CDR2 as SMNVEV (reference sequence). Trimming stripped 6 bases from V and 1 base from J, with 19 bases between. The CDR3 is 16 residues long. The CDR3 here is CASRGPSGTKSYEQYF. The CDR3 DNA is TGTGCCAGCAGAGGTCCATCCGGGACAAAATCCTACGAGCAGTACTTC.

The rearrangement links TRBV5-1 to TRBJ2-7, with 9 bases lining up with TRBD2. The CDR3 consists of 16 residues. Germline CDR1 and CDR2: SGHRS and YFSETQ. With 4 bases clipped from V and 5 bases from J, the junction kept 13 bases outside the gene matches. In DNA, the CDR3 is TGCGCCAGCAGCCAAAAAACAAGCGGGGGGCAGGACGAGCAGTACTTC. Translation gives CASSQKTSGGQDEQYF.

V is TRBV9 and J is TRBJ2-3, with D hard to call. The ends were cut back, 0 bases at V and 2 bases at J, with 7 bases in the middle. The germline V gene has CDR1 SGDLS and CDR2 YYNGEE. This CDR3 contains 14 residues. CDR3 sequence (DNA): TGTGCCAGCAGCGTAGCCAGATACACAGATACGCAGTATTTT. Its protein product is CASSVARYTDTQYF.

The gene calls are TRBV28 and TRBJ1-4; possible D gene TRBD1, 6 bases. Trimming cost V 8 bases and J 0 bases, with 13 bases left between them. This CDR3 contains 15 residues. Germline CDR1 and CDR2: MDHEN and SYDVKM. CDR3 protein: CASLLQGSTNEKLFF. The CDR3 DNA is TGTGCCAGCCTCCTACAGGGCTCAACTAATGAAAAACTGTTTTTT.

This chain connects TRBV5-5 to TRBJ1-3, with D perhaps TRBD1 (5 bases). Trimming took off 0 bases at V and 6 bases at J, with 10 bases between the two ends. Per germline, CDR1 SGHKS and CDR2 YYEKEE (reference sequence). The CDR3 totals 14 residues. CDR3 protein: CASSLGWGENTIYF. The CDR3 DNA is TGTGCCAGCAGCTTGGGATGGGGCGAAAACACCATATATTTT.

J is TRBJ2-7 and V is TRBV6-5, with D perhaps TRBD2 (6 bases). In germline, CDR1 is MNHEY, CDR2 SVGAGI. The V gene lost 5 bases and the J gene lost 1 base, with 15 bases spanning the gap. CDR3 length: 15 residues. The CDR3 here is CASSPLDGGSYEQYF. CDR3 in DNA: TGTGCCAGCAGTCCCCTCGATGGAGGGTCCTACGAGCAGTACTTC.

The genes are TRBV27 and TRBJ2-1; D may be TRBD1 (7 bases). The V end lost 7 bases, the J end lost 7 bases, and 11 bases lay between the germline ends. Looked up from germline, CDR1 is MNHEY and CDR2 is SMNVEV (reference sequence). This CDR3 is 12 amino acids long. CDR3 region: CASTQGGNEQFF. Here the CDR3 DNA reads TGTGCCAGCACGCAGGGGGGAAATGAGCAGTTCTTC.

This sequence joins TRBV7-7 and TRBJ2-3; 13 bases are shared with TRBD2. The germline V gene encodes CDR1 SSHAT and CDR2 FNYEAQ (reference sequence). The J segment lost 2 bases and the V segment lost 4 bases, leaving 3 bases of the junction unmatched. This CDR3 is 16 amino acids long. CDR3 loop: CASSSGLAGDTDTQYF. For the CDR3, the DNA is TGTGCCAGCAGCTCAGGACTAGCGGGGGACACAGATACGCAGTATTTT.

The J gene is TRBJ2-3, the V gene TRBV7-2; 8 bases are shared with TRBD2. The CDR3 spans 17 residues. V lost 4 bases and J lost 0; bases outside the gene matches: 9. Per the germline V gene, CDR1 is SGHTA and CDR2 is FQGNSA. The DNA for the CDR3 is TGTGCCAGCAGCTACGGGGGGGCGGGAAGGAGCACAGATACGCAGTATTTT. Its translation: CASSYGGAGRSTDTQYF.

V usage is TRBV28 and J usage is TRBJ2-5, with 11 nucleotides matching TRBD1. V trimming: 6 bases; J trimming: 9 bases; junction bases outside the gene matches: 15. Per the germline V gene, CDR1 is MDHEN and CDR2 is SYDVKM. The CDR3 consists of 16 residues. The CDR3 region is CASRPGDRGIPQAQYF. The CDR3 nucleotides are TGTGCCAGCAGACCTGGGGACAGGGGGATTCCCCAGGCCCAGTACTTC.

The chain is built from TRBV30 and TRBJ2-1; 8 bases agree with TRBD2. Germline CDR1 is GTSNPN and CDR2 is SVGIG (reference sequence). CDR3 size: 12 residues. With 4 bases clipped from V and 9 bases from J, the junction kept 5 bases outside the gene matches. CDR3: CAWTRGDSEQFF. In nucleotides, the CDR3 is TGTGCCTGGACGCGGGGGGATAGTGAGCAGTTCTTC.

This chain joins TRBV7-8 and TRBJ1-2; 9 bases align to TRBD1. V was clipped by 3 bases and J by 7 bases; unmatched bases: 9. This CDR3 has 15 amino acids. Germline CDR1 SGHVS, CDR2 FQNEAQ. The CDR3 here is CASSFDRDRASGYTF. Here the CDR3 DNA reads TGTGCCAGCAGCTTTGACCGGGACAGGGCTAGTGGCTACACCTTC.

The chain has TRBV9 and TRBJ2-2; D may be TRBD2 (6 bases). Germline V gene lookup returns CDR1 SGDLS and CDR2 YYNGEE. Between the trimmed V and J ends, which lost 3 bases and 4 bases, there was a span of 19 bases. The CDR3 has 17 residues. CDR3 coding DNA: TGTGCCAGCAGCGCAACTCAGGGAGCGGGTAGCACCGGGGAGCTGTTTTTT. Protein sequence: CASSATQGAGSTGELFF. The complete variable domain, with remaining parts taken from reference TRBV9 and TRBJ2-2, reads DSGVTQTPKHLITATGQRVTLRCSPRSGDLSVYWYQQSLDQGLQFLIQYYNGEERAKGNILERFSAQQFPDLHSELNLSSLELGDSALYFCASSATQGAGSTGELFFGEGSRLTVL.

The rearrangement links TRBV2 to TRBJ2-7, with 10 bases fitting TRBD2. The CDR3 consists of 15 residues. The germline V gene encodes CDR1 SNHLY and CDR2 FYNNEI. J was trimmed by 4 bases and V by 5 bases; bases with no gene match: 8. DNA for the CDR3: TGTGCCAGCAGTAGAAGCGGGGGGGCCTCTTACGAGCAGTACTTC. Amino acids: CASSRSGGASYEQYF. The full variable domain, completed using reference TRBV2 and TRBJ2-7, is EPEVTQTPSHQVTQMGQEVILRCVPISNHLYFYWYRQILGQKVEFLVSFYNNEISEKSEIFDDQFSVERPDGSNFTLKIRSTKLEDSAMYFCASSRSGGASYEQYFGPGTRLTVT.